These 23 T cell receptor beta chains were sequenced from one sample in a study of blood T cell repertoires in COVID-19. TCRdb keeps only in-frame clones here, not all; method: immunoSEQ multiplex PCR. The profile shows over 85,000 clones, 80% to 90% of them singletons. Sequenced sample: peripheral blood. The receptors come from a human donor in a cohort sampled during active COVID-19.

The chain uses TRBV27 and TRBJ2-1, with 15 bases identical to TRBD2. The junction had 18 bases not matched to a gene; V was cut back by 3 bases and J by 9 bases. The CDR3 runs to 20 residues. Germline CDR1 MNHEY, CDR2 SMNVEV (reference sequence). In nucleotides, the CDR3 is TGTGCCAGCAGTTTTTGGGCACAGCCACCGGGACTAGCGGGAGGAGGTGAGCAGTTCTTC. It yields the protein CASSFWAQPPGLAGGGEQFF.

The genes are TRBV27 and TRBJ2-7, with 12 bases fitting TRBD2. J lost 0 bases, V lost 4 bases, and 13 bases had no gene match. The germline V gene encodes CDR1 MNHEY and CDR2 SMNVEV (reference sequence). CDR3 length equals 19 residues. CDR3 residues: CASSSTLGTSGPSSYEQYF. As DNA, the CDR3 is TGTGCCAGCAGTTCGACTCTTGGGACTAGCGGGCCTAGCTCCTACGAGCAGTACTTC.

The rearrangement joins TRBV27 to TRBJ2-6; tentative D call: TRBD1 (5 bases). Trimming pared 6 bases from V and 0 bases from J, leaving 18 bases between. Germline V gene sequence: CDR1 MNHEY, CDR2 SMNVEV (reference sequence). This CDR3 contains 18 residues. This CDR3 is CASRYTLGVSSGANVLTF. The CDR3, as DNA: TGTGCCAGCAGATATACTCTAGGGGTGAGCTCTGGGGCCAACGTCCTGACTTTC. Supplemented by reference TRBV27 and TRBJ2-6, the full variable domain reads EAQVTQNPRYLITVTGKKLTVTCSQNMNHEYMSWYRQDPGLGLRQIYYSMNVEVTDKGDVPEGYKVSRKEKRNFPLILESPSPNQTSLYFCASRYTLGVSSGANVLTFGAGSRLTVL.

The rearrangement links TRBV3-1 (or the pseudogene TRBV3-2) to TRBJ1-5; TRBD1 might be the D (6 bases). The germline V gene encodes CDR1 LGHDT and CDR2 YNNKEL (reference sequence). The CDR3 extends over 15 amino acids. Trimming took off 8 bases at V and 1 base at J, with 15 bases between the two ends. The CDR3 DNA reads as TGTGCCAGCGGAGGGGGGGTAGGAAGCAATCAGCCCCAGCATTTT. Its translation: CASGGGVGSNQPQHF.

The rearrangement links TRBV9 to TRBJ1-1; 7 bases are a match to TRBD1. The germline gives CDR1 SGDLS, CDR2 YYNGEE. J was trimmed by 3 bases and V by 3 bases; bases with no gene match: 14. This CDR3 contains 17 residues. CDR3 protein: CASSEGASGTWDTEAFF. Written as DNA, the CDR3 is TGTGCCAGCAGCGAGGGGGCCTCCGGGACATGGGACACTGAAGCTTTCTTT.

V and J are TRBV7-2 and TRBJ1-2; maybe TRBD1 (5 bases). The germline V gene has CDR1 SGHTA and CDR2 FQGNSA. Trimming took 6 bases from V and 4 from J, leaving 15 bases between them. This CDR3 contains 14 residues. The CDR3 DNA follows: TGTGCCAGCAGAGAAGGGTCGGGGGTCTATGGCTACACCTTC. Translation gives CASREGSGVYGYTF.

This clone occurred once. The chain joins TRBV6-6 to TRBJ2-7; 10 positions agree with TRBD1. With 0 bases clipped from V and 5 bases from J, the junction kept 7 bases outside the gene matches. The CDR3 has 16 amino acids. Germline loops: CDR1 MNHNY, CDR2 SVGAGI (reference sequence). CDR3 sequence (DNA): TGTGCCAGCAGTTACTCGACAGGGGGCCAGGGGCACGAGCAGTACTTC. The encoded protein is CASSYSTGGQGHEQYF.

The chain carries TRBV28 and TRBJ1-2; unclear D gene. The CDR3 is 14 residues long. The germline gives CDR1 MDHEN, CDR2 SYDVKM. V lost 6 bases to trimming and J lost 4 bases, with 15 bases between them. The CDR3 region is CASRTGSGSYGYTF. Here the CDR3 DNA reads TGTGCCAGCAGGACCGGTTCGGGAAGCTATGGCTACACCTTC.

As DNA, the CDR3 is TGTGCCAGCAGCCAAGAGAGCTTGAACACTGAAGCTTTCTTT. As protein: CASSQESLNTEAFF. The chain is built from TRBV4-2 and TRBJ1-1; D is unresolved. The germline V and J ends were trimmed by 0 bases and 0 bases, with 5 bases remaining between them. Germline CDR1 reads LGHNA; CDR2 reads YNFKEQ. The CDR3 spans 14 residues.

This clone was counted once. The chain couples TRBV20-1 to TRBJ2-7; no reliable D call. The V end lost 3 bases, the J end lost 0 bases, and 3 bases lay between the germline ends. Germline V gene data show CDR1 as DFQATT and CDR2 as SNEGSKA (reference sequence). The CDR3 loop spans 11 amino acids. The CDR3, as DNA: TGCAGTGCTAGCCGCTCCTACGAGCAGTACTTC. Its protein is CSASRSYEQYF.

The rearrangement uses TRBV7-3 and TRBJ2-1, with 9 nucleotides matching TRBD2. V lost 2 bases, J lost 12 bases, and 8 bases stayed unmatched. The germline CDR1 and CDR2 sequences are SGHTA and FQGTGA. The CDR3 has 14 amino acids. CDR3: CASSLSSGTPAQFF. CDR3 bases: TGTGCCAGCAGCTTATCTAGCGGGACCCCGGCGCAGTTCTTC.

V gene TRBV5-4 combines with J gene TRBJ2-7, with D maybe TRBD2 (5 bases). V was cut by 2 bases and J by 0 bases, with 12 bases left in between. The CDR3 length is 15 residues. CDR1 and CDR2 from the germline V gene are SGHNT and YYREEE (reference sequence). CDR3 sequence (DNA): TGTGCCAGCAGCTTTGGCGGGTTGAGCTCCTACGAGCAGTACTTC. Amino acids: CASSFGGLSSYEQYF.

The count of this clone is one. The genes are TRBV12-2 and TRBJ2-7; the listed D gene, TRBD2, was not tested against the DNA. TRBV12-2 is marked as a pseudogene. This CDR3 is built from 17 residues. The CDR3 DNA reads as TGTGCAAGTCCGGCCCGCCCGCCCGCCAGCGCGACCTACGAGCAGTACTTC. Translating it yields CASPARPPASATYEQYF.

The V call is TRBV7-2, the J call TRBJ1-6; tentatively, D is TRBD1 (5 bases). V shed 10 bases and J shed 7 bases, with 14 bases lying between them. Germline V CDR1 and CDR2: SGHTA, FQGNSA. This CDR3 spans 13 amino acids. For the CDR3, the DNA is TGTGCCACCACGGGGGGACCGAATTCACCCCTCCACTTT. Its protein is CATTGGPNSPLHF.

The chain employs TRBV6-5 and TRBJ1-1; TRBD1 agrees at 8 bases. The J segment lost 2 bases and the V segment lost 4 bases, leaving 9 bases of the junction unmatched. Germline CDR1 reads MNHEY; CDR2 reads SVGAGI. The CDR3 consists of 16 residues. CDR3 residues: CASSSHLTGGNTEAFF. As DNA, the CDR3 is TGTGCCAGCAGTTCTCATCTTACAGGGGGAAACACTGAAGCTTTCTTT.

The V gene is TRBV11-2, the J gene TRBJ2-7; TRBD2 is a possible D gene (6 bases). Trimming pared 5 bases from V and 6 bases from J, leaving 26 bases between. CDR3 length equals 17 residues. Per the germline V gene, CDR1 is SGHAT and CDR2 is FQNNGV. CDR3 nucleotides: TGTGCCAGCAGCCCTTACCCCGGGGGAAAGGCCTTCTCCGAGCAGTACTTC. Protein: CASSPYPGGKAFSEQYF.

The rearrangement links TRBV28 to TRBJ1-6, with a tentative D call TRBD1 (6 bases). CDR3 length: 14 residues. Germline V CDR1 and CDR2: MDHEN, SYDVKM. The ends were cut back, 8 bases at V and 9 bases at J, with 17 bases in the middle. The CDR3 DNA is TGTGCCAGCCACACCAGGGGCGTTATTTCACCCCTCCACTTT. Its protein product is CASHTRGVISPLHF.

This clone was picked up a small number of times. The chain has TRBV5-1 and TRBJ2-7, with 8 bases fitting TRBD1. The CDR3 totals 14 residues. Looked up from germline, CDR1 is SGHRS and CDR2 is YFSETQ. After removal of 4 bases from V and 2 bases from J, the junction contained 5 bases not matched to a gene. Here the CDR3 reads CASSNAQGAYEQYF. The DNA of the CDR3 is TGCGCCAGCAGCAATGCACAGGGGGCCTACGAGCAGTACTTC.

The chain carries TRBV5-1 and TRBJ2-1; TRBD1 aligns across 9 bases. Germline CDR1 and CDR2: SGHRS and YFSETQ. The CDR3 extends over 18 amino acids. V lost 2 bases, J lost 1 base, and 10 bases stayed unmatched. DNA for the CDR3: TGCGCCAGCAGCTTCTCACCTCCGGGACAGGGTTCCTACAATGAGCAGTTCTTC. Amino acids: CASSFSPPGQGSYNEQFF.

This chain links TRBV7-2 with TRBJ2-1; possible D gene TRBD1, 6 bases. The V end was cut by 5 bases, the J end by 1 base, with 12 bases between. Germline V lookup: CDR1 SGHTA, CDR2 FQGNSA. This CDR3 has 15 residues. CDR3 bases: TGTGCCAGCAGCCAAACGGGACAATCCTACAATGAGCAGTTCTTC. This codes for CASSQTGQSYNEQFF.

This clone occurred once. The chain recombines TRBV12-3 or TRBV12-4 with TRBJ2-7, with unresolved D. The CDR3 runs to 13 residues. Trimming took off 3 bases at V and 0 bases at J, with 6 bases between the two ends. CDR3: CASSFQASYEQYF. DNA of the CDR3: TGTGCCAGCAGTTTTCAGGCCTCCTACGAGCAGTACTTC.

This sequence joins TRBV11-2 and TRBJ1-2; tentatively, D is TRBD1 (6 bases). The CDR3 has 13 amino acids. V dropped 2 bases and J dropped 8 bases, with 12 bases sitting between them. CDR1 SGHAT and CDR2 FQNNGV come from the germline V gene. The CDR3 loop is CASSLTGSEGYTF. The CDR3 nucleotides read TGTGCCAGCAGCTTAACAGGGAGTGAGGGCTACACCTTC.

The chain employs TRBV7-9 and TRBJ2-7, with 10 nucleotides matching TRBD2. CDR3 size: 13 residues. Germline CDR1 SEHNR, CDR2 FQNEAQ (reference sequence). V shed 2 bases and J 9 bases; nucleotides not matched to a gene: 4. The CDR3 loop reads CASSLLAGAWQYF. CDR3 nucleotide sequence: TGTGCCAGCAGCTTACTAGCGGGAGCCTGGCAGTACTTC. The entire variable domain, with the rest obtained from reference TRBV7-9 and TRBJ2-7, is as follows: DTGVSQNPRHKITKRGQNVTFRCDPISEHNRLYWYRQTLGQGPEFLTYFQNEAQLEKSRLLSDRFSAERPKGSFSTLEIQRTEQGDSAMYLCASSLLAGAWQYFGPGTRLTVT.